These T cell receptor beta chains were read from a single sample in a study of blood T cell repertoires in COVID-19. Using immunoSEQ multiplex PCR, the repertoire was profiled, and TCRdb retains in-frame clones only, with some absent. Of around 210,000 clones in the sample, 60% to 85% were seen once. Sequenced material: peripheral blood. All receptors come from a woman between 65 and 79 years old with acute or convalescent COVID-19. CDR3s include the opening cysteine and the closing phenylalanine or tryptophan. D genes are given only for firm matches. Expanded clones get a size class; other rows say once, few or many, or leave the size out.

J gene | D gene | clone size | V gene | CDR3 protein | CDR3 DNA
TRBJ1-3 | TRBD1 | few | TRBV6-1 | CASSERQGANSGNTIYF | TGTGCCAGCAGTGAAAGACAGGGGGCCAACTCTGGAAACACCATATATTTT
TRBJ2-1 | . | . | TRBV7-3 | CASSRTGTKQFF | TGTGCCAGCAGCCGAACTGGGACAAAGCAGTTCTTC
TRBJ2-7 | TRBD1 | . | TRBV2 | CASRSGQGARYEQYF | TGTGCCAGCCGCAGCGGACAGGGGGCGCGGTACGAGCAGTACTTC
TRBJ2-1 | TRBD1 | . | TRBV6-2/TRBV6-3 | CASSPQGAINNEQFF | TGTGCCAGCAGCCCCCAGGGGGCGATTAATAATGAGCAGTTCTTC
TRBJ1-6 | . | . | TRBV7-2 | CASSPGAWGSYNSPLHF | TGTGCCAGCAGTCCAGGGGCCTGGGGCTCCTATAATTCACCCCTCCACTTT
TRBJ2-3 | . | . | TRBV30 | CAWSIRAPSTDTQYF | TGTGCCTGGAGTATCAGGGCCCCTAGCACAGATACGCAGTATTTT
TRBJ2-1 | TRBD2 | . | TRBV7-2 | CASSFGGIGYEQFF | TGTGCCAGCAGCTTCGGGGGGATCGGGTATGAGCAGTTCTTC
TRBJ2-2 | TRBD2 | . | TRBV5-1 | CASRGGKNTGELFF | TGCGCCAGCAGGGGAGGGAAGAACACCGGGGAGCTGTTTTTT
TRBJ1-5 | . | . | TRBV2 | CASSGGREGVPQHF | TGTGCCAGCAGTGGGGGAAGGGAAGGGGTACCCCAGCATTTT
TRBJ2-7 | . | . | TRBV18 | CASSPDRLSYEQYF | TGTGCCAGCTCACCCGACAGACTCTCCTACGAGCAGTACTTC
TRBJ2-5 | . | . | TRBV28 | CASSIPGSKRQETQYF | TGTGCCAGCAGTATCCCGGGGTCGAAAAGACAAGAGACCCAGTACTTC
TRBJ2-7 | TRBD2 | . | TRBV2 | CATYSGLAGQGEQYF | TGTGCCACCTATAGCGGATTAGCGGGTCAAGGCGAGCAGTACTTC
TRBJ2-3 | TRBD1 | few | TRBV5-5 | CASSFTGVGTDTQYF | TGTGCCAGCAGCTTTACAGGGGTGGGCACAGATACGCAGTATTTT
TRBJ2-5 | TRBD2 | . | TRBV11-3 | CASSLRTSGNRGGETQYF | TGTGCCAGCAGCTTAAGGACTAGCGGGAACAGAGGGGGAGAGACCCAGTACTTC
TRBJ1-5 | TRBD1 | . | TRBV7-2 | CASSLRQGDNQPQHF | TGTGCCAGCAGCTTACGACAGGGAGACAATCAGCCCCAGCATTTT
TRBJ2-7 | TRBD1 | . | TRBV24-1 | CATSDSSPGQGSYEQYF | TGTGCCACCAGTGATTCCTCCCCAGGACAGGGATCCTACGAGCAGTACTTC
TRBJ2-1 | TRBD2 | . | TRBV5-1 | CATGPGTSGRIYNEQFF | TGCGCCACCGGCCCCGGGACTAGCGGGCGTATATACAATGAGCAGTTCTTC
TRBJ1-5 | TRBD1 | . | TRBV19 | CASSNRGHQPQHF | TGTGCCAGTAGTAACAGGGGGCATCAGCCCCAGCATTTT
TRBJ1-3 | . | . | TRBV4-1 | CASSQPLVSSGNTIYF | TGCGCCAGCAGCCAACCCCTAGTAAGCTCTGGAAACACCATATATTTT
TRBJ2-5 | TRBD1 | . | TRBV5-4 | CASSLRDRAGETQYF | TGTGCCAGCAGCCTACGGGACAGGGCGGGGGAGACCCAGTACTTC
TRBJ1-4 | TRBD1 | . | TRBV2 | CASSEDRGKEADEKLFF | TGTGCCAGCAGTGAAGACAGGGGGAAGGAAGCGGATGAAAAACTGTTTTTT
TRBJ1-5 | . | . | TRBV3-1/TRBV3-2 | CASSLGLTAAKGAQHF | TGTGCCAGCAGCCTAGGCCTGACAGCGGCAAAGGGGGCCCAGCATTTT
TRBJ1-1 | . | . | TRBV28 | CASTNHLEAFF | TGTGCCAGCACCAACCACCTAGAAGCTTTCTTT
TRBJ1-6 | TRBD1 | few | TRBV2 | CASRKDRDSPLHF | TGTGCCAGCAGAAAGGACAGGGATTCACCCCTCCACTTT
TRBJ1-1 | . | . | TRBV2 | CASIAERNTEAFF | TGTGCCAGCATCGCCGAGAGGAACACTGAAGCTTTCTTT
TRBJ1-2 | TRBD1 | . | TRBV3-1/TRBV3-2 | CASSQAHGTATYGYTF | TGTGCCAGCAGCCAAGCCCACGGGACAGCGACCTATGGCTACACCTTC
TRBJ1-4 | TRBD1 | . | TRBV28 | CASSLGKGAGNEKLFF | TGTGCCAGCAGTTTAGGAAAGGGGGCGGGTAATGAAAAACTGTTTTTT
TRBJ1-6 | TRBD1 | many | TRBV9 | CASSVGQGGNSPLHF | TGTGCCAGCAGCGTAGGACAGGGAGGTAATTCACCCCTCCACTTT
TRBJ2-7 | TRBD2 | . | TRBV5-4 | CASSLGGASGYYEQYF | TGTGCCAGCAGCTTGGGAGGGGCTAGCGGGTACTACGAGCAGTACTTC
TRBJ2-1 | . | . | TRBV21-1 | CASSKVAGYYNEQFF | TGTGCCAGCAGCAAGGTAGCGGGGTACTACAATGAGCAGTTCTTC